The clone carrying this TCR beta chain came up a few times. Expressed TCRB transcripts were sequenced because the entire RNA isolate underwent reverse transcription. Libraries were prepared by immunoSEQ multiplex PCR; TCRdb keeps only in-frame clonotypes and omits some of them. Here the sample spans approximately 160,000 clones, roughly 9.1% being singletons. This specimen comes from a study of beta chain features in type 1 diabetes. Germline CDR1 and CDR2: SGHTA and FQGNSA. This CDR3 spans 17 amino acids. Germline trimming cut 5 bases from V and 3 bases from J; bases unmatched to any gene: 11. The TCR was taken from a woman between 18 and 29 years old in good health. This chain uses TRBV7-2 with TRBJ1-3; 9 bases are a match to TRBD1. Source material: central memory CD4+ T cells from blood. CDR3 in amino acids: CASSQEQGADFGNTIYF. In DNA, the CDR3 is TGTGCCAGCAGCCAAGAACAGGGGGCGGATTTTGGAAACACCATATATTTT.